This passage covers 17 T cell receptor beta chains from one sample sequenced in a study of shared clonotypes between healthy human individuals. Some clones are missing from TCRdb's copy, which holds only in-frame ones; the method was immunoSEQ multiplex PCR. The sample holds about 990,000 clones, approximately 78% seen once. The sequencing input was memory CD4+ T cells from PBMCs. The subset is: CD45RA-negative fraction. These receptors were taken from a man younger than 30 in good health. Some clones in this sample may be carry-over from other donors' samples.

The CDR3 protein is CASSQTSPTQGAGANVLTF. The CDR3, as DNA: TGTGCCAGCTCACAAACCTCACCAACGCAGGGGGCTGGGGCCAACGTCCTGACTTTC. The genes are TRBV18 and TRBJ2-6; 7 bases match TRBD1. V trimming: 4 bases; J trimming: 2 bases; junction bases outside the gene matches: 14. CDR3 size: 19 residues. Germline loops: CDR1 KGHSH, CDR2 LQKENI. Full variable domain (outside the CDR3, taken from reference TRBV18 and TRBJ2-6): NAGVMQNPRHLVRRRGQEARLRCSPMKGHSHVYWYRQLPEEGLKFMVYLQKENIIDESGMPKERFSAEFPKEGPSILRIQQVVRGDSAAYFCASSQTSPTQGAGANVLTFGAGSRLTVL.

This CDR3 reads CAISVREDADTQYF. The CDR3 DNA is TGTGCCATCAGTGTGAGGGAGGATGCAGATACGCAGTATTTT. This chain links TRBV10-3 with TRBJ2-3, with D perhaps matching TRBD2 (6 bases). From germline, CDR1 is ENHRY and CDR2 SYGVKD. CDR3 length: 14 amino acids. The germline V and J ends were trimmed by 4 bases and 4 bases, with 12 bases remaining between them.

This chain uses TRBV28 with TRBJ1-1; no clear D. The CDR3 runs to 15 residues. Between the trimmed V and J ends, which lost 3 bases and 0 bases, there was a span of 11 bases. Germline lookup yields CDR1 MDHEN and CDR2 SYDVKM. The CDR3 loop is CASSFFGSMNTEAFF. The CDR3 DNA reads as TGTGCCAGCAGTTTTTTTGGAAGCATGAACACTGAAGCTTTCTTT.

A few counts support this clone. A read error may be the cause here, since a much bigger clone is one base away. CDR3 coding DNA: TGCAGCGTTGGTTTAGCGGGAGAGGTCACAGATACGCAGTATTTT. It yields the protein CSVGLAGEVTDTQYF. The chain combines TRBV29-1 with TRBJ2-3; 9 nucleotides agree with TRBD2. With 4 bases clipped from V and 2 bases from J, the junction kept 7 bases outside the gene matches. CDR1 and CDR2 (germline): SQVTM, ANQGSEA. This CDR3 has 15 amino acids.

This sequence joins TRBV5-8 and TRBJ1-5; tentative D call: TRBD1 (5 bases). This CDR3 comprises 14 residues. Germline values: CDR1 SGHTS, CDR2 YDEGEE. The V and J ends lost 0 bases and 3 bases respectively, with 7 bases between them. CDR3 protein: CASSLGRVNQPQHF. CDR3 in DNA: TGTGCCAGCAGCTTGGGCAGGGTCAATCAGCCCCAGCATTTT.

Only one count was recorded for this clone. V is TRBV29-1 and J is TRBJ1-2; D uncertain. Germline assignment: CDR1 SQVTM and CDR2 ANQGSEA. The CDR3 loop spans 9 amino acids. The CDR3 loop reads CIRVGGYTF. As DNA, the CDR3 is TGCATCCGGGTGGGTGGCTACACCTTC.

In its sample, this clone was seen once. This chain joins TRBV5-1 and TRBJ2-7; D remains ambiguous. CDR3 length equals 17 residues. Trimming left V 4 bases short and J 3 bases short, with 23 bases between. The germline CDR1 and CDR2 sequences are SGHRS and YFSETQ. This CDR3 reads CASSPRPGQAPFYEQYF. CDR3 DNA sequence: TGCGCCAGCAGCCCGCGGCCCGGGCAGGCGCCCTTCTACGAGCAGTACTTC. The full variable domain, completed using reference TRBV5-1 and TRBJ2-7, is KAGVTQTPRYLIKTRGQQVTLSCSPISGHRSVSWYQQTPGQGLQFLFEYFSETQRNKGNFPGRFSGRQFSNSRSEMNVSTLELGDSALYLCASSPRPGQAPFYEQYFGPGTRLTVT.

At least ten counts were recorded for this clone. The chain links TRBV19 to TRBJ2-1; D is possibly TRBD2 (6 bases). From germline, CDR1 is LNHDA and CDR2 SQIVND (reference sequence). This CDR3 contains 15 residues. V was pared by 6 bases and J by 10 bases, with 22 bases between. The CDR3 DNA reads as TGTGCCAGTAGCCTGACTAGTTTCCACAAAAGGGAGCAGTTCTTC. It specifies CASSLTSFHKREQFF.

Only one count was recorded for this clone. The DNA for the CDR3 is TGTGCCAGCTCACCTCCGGGACAGGGGACCCCTGGAAACACCATATATTTT. Its translation is CASSPPGQGTPGNTIYF. The rearrangement joins TRBV18 to TRBJ1-3; 10 nucleotides line up with TRBD1. The V and J ends lost 3 bases and 2 bases, in that order; junction bases with no gene match: 7. This CDR3 has 17 amino acids. Germline values: CDR1 KGHSH, CDR2 LQKENI.

The gene calls are TRBV5-1 and TRBJ2-1; 8 bases align to TRBD2. Germline assignment: CDR1 SGHRS and CDR2 YFSETQ. J was trimmed by 0 bases and V by 4 bases; bases with no gene match: 9. The CDR3 runs to 17 residues. CDR3 DNA: TGCGCCAGCAGCGCGCGGGGGAGCGGGAGCTCCTACAATGAGCAGTTCTTC. As protein: CASSARGSGSSYNEQFF.

The chain carries TRBV7-8 and TRBJ2-2; 9 positions agree with TRBD1. The CDR3 is 15 amino acids. V dropped 5 bases and J dropped 4; count of bases not matched to a gene: 5. Germline V gene sequence: CDR1 SGHVS, CDR2 FQNEAQ. In nucleotides, the CDR3 is TGTGCCAGCAGCACCGGACAGGGGACCACCGGGGAGCTGTTTTTT. This encodes CASSTGQGTTGELFF.

This sequence joins TRBV7-9 and TRBJ2-1; 13 nucleotides agree with TRBD2. V trimming: 1 base; J trimming: 7 bases; junction bases outside the gene matches: 7. The V gene's germline CDR1 is SEHNR and CDR2 FQNEAQ (reference sequence). This CDR3 region has 17 residues. CDR3 region: CASSLGGLAGAGNEQFF. The DNA of the CDR3 is TGTGCCAGCAGCTTAGGTGGACTAGCGGGAGCGGGGAATGAGCAGTTCTTC.

The CDR3 bases are TGTGCCAGCCTCCCCGTGCGGACCGGGGAGCTGTTTTTT. Protein product: CASLPVRTGELFF. This chain uses TRBV6-6 with TRBJ2-2, with D unresolved. V was cut by 8 bases and J by 5 bases, with 12 bases left in between. The CDR3 length is 13 residues. CDR1 MNHNY and CDR2 SVGAGI come from the germline V gene (reference sequence).

This clone appeared once. The V call is TRBV21-1, the J call TRBJ2-3; the table's TRBD2 call for D was not verified on the DNA. TRBV21-1 is noted as a pseudogene. This CDR3 spans 18 amino acids. CDR3 nucleotide sequence: TGTGCCAGCAGCCCCCATGGACTAGCGGGTTTTTTCACAGATACGCAGTATTTT. Translated, it gives CASSPHGLAGFFTDTQYF.

The gene calls are TRBV30 and TRBJ2-5; 13 bases align to TRBD2. Germline V gene lookup returns CDR1 GTSNPN and CDR2 SVGIG (reference sequence). Trimming took 6 bases from V and 1 from J; bases not matched to a gene: 2. The CDR3 contains 14 residues. CDR3 loop: CACRLAGGQETQYF. DNA for the CDR3: TGTGCCTGTCGACTAGCGGGGGGCCAAGAGACCCAGTACTTC.

This clone was found a few times. This chain links TRBV7-3 with TRBJ2-7; 8 bases agree with TRBD2. V shed 1 base and J 5 bases; nucleotides not matched to a gene: 10. CDR1 and CDR2 (germline): SGHTA, FQGTGA. The CDR3 extends over 16 amino acids. The CDR3 coding sequence is TGTGCCAGCAGCTTAATGTCTGGGACTAGTACAAACGAGCAGTACTTC. This codes for CASSLMSGTSTNEQYF.

On this clone: The sample has other DNA sequences that encode this CDR3 too. The genes are TRBV5-1 and TRBJ2-7, with 7 bases fitting TRBD2. Germline V CDR1 and CDR2: SGHRS, YFSETQ. The V gene end was trimmed by 0 bases and the J gene end by 3 bases; junction bases not matched to a gene: 3. This CDR3 is 14 amino acids long. The CDR3 sequence: CASSLGGGSYEQYF. CDR3 in DNA: TGCGCCAGCAGCTTGGGGGGCGGGAGCTACGAGCAGTACTTC.